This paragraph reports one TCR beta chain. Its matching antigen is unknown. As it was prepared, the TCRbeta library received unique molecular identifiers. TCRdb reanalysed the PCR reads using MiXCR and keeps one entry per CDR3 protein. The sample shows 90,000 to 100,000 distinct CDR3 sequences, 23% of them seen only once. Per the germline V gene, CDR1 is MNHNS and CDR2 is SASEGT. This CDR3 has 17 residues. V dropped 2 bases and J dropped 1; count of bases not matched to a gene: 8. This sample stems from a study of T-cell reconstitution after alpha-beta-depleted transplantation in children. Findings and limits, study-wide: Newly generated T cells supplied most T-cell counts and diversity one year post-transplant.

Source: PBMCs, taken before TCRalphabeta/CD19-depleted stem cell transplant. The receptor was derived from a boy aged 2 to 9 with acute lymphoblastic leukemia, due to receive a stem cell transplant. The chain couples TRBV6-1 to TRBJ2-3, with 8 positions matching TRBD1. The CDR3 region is CASSESGPGQGTDTQYF. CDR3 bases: TGTGCCAGCAGTGAATCCGGGCCGGGACAGGGCACAGATACGCAGTATTTT.